This T cell receptor (beta chain) was recorded in a study of blood T cell repertoires in COVID-19. Study overall: Spain, Italy and the United States supplied samples that represented acute and convalescent COVID-19. T cells, B-cell-depleted T cells, or PBMCs provided the cDNA or gDNA that served as material.

How the authors handled the data: Nucleated cell counts were estimated from reference gene primer amplification. Generated by immunoSEQ multiplex PCR, the TCRdb table keeps only in-frame clones and is missing some. That table supplies the V and J calls and clone size; D and trimming were determined from the DNA. The table includes approximately 61,000 clones, 75% to 85% detected once. Germline values: CDR1 LGHDT, CDR2 YNNKEL (reference sequence). V was pared by 4 bases and J by 7 bases, with 16 bases between. This CDR3 is 14 amino acids long. Patients at the Seattle site were enrolled during active infection and followed longitudinally.

The V gene is TRBV3-1 (or the pseudogene TRBV3-2), the J gene TRBJ1-1, with D perhaps TRBD1 (5 bases). The sequenced sample consisted of peripheral blood. The TCR originated in a man aged 50 to 59 with COVID-19, enrolled during active disease. CDR3 DNA: TGTGCCAGCAGCCCGGGGGTGGGGAACGATGAAGCTTTCTTT. This encodes CASSPGVGNDEAFF.